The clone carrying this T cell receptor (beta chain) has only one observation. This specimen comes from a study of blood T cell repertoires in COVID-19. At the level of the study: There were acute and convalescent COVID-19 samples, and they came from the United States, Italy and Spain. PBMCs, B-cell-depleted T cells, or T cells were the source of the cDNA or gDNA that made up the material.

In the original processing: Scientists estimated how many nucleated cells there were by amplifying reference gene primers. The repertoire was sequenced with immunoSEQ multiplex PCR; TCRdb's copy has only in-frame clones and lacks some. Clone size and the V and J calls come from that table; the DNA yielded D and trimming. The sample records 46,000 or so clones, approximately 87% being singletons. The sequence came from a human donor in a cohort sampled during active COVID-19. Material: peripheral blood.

The CDR3 loop reads CASSYSGQATF. The CDR3, as DNA: TGTGCCAGCAGTTACTCGGGACAGGCGACCTTC. The rearrangement uses TRBV6-5 and TRBJ1-2, with 8 bases aligning to TRBD1. This CDR3 comprises 11 residues. Looked up from germline, CDR1 is MNHEY and CDR2 is SVGAGI. Trimming removed 0 bases from V and 14 bases from J; junction bases left unmatched: 2.